This T cell receptor (beta chain) comes out of a study of blood T cell repertoires in COVID-19. This CDR3 has 11 amino acids. V was trimmed by 6 bases and J by 6 bases, leaving 11 bases between them. Germline-derived CDR1 and CDR2 are DFQATT and SNEGSKA (reference sequence). Some clones are missing from TCRdb's copy, which holds only in-frame ones; the method was immunoSEQ multiplex PCR. The sample lists about 170,000 clones; around 88% were seen once. This chain uses TRBV20-1 with TRBJ1-1; weak D call: TRBD1 (6 bases). This clonotype was obtained from a woman in her sixties or seventies who had recovered from COVID-19. Sequences were obtained from peripheral blood. CDR3 amino acids: CSALQGSEAFF. CDR3 nucleotides: TGCAGTGCCCTACAGGGATCTGAAGCTTTCTTT.